This TCR beta chain originates from a study of blood T cell repertoires in COVID-19. Across the whole study: Researchers got acute and convalescent COVID-19 samples from the United States, Italy and Spain. Sources were T cells, B-cell-depleted T cells, or PBMCs; the material itself was cDNA or gDNA.

Authors' processing steps: Estimates of nucleated cell counts were drawn from the amplification of reference gene primers. Using immunoSEQ multiplex PCR, the repertoire was profiled, and TCRdb retains in-frame clones only, with some absent. V and J calls and clone size follow that table, whereas D and trimming were derived from the DNA. The sample consists of around 200,000 clones, 75% to 90% of them appearing once. With 3 bases clipped from V and 9 bases from J, the junction kept 3 bases outside the gene matches. Germline CDR1 KGHSH, CDR2 LQKENI. There are 13 residues in the CDR3. Exposed study participants had met a COVID-19 case within 2 weeks before entry.

The chain uses TRBV18 and TRBJ2-1, with 9 bases aligning to TRBD2. Sequenced: PBMCs or T cells enriched from blood (not recorded which). This receptor was identified in a woman aged 25-40 years who had been exposed to COVID-19. CDR3 region: CASSPKLAGEQFF. Here the CDR3 DNA reads TGTGCCAGCTCACCTAAACTAGCGGGTGAGCAGTTCTTC.